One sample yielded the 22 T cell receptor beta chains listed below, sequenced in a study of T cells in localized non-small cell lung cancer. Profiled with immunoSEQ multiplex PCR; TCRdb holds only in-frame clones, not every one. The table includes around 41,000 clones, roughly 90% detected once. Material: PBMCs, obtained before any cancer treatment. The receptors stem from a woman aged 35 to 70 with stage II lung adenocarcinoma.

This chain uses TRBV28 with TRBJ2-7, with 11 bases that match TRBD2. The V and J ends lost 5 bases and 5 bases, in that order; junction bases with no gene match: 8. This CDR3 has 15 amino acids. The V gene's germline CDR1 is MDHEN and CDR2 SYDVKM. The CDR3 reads CASSQTSGVVDEQYF. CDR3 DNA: TGTGCCAGCAGTCAGACTAGCGGGGTTGTCGACGAGCAGTACTTC.

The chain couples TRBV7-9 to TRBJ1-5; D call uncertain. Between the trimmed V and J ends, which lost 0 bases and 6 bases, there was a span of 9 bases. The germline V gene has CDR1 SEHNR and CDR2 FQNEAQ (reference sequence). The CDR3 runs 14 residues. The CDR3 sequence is CASSLALAGQPQHF. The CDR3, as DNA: TGTGCCAGCAGCTTAGCTCTTGCGGGTCAGCCCCAGCATTTT.

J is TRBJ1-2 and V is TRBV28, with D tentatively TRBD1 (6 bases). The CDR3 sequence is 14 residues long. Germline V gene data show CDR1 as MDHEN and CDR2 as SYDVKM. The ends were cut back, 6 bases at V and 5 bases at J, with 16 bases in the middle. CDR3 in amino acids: CASRTTVRGYGYTF. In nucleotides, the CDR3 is TGTGCCAGCAGGACGACAGTGAGGGGGTATGGCTACACCTTC.

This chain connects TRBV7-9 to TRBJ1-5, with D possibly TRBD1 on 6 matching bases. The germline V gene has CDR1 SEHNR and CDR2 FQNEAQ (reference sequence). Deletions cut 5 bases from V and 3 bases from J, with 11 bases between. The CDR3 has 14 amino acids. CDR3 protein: CASSDRDTNQPQHF. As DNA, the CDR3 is TGTGCCAGCAGCGACCGGGACACCAATCAGCCCCAGCATTTT.

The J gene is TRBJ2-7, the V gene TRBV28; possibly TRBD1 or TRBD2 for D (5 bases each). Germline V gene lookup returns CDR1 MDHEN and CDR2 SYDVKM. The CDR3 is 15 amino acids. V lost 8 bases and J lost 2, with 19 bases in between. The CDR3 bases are TGTGCCAGCCGGGGCCACCCATTGGGTGCCTACGAGCAGTACTTC. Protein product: CASRGHPLGAYEQYF. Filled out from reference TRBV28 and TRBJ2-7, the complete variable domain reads DVKVTQSSRYLVKRTGEKVFLECVQDMDHENMFWYRQDPGLGLRLIYFSYDVKMKEKGDIPEGYSVSREKKERFSLILESASTNQTSMYLCASRGHPLGAYEQYFGPGTRLTVT.

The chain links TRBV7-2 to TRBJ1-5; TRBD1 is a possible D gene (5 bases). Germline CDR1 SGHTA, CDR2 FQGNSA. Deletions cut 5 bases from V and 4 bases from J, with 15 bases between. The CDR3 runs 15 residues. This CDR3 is CASSPRAGQNQPQHF. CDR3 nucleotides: TGTGCCAGCAGCCCTAGGGCAGGGCAAAATCAGCCCCAGCATTTT.

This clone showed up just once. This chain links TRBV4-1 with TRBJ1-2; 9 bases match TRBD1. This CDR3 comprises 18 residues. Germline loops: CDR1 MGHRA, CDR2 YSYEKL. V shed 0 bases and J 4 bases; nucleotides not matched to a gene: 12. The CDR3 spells CASSQESGTGRRSYGYTF. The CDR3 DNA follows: TGCGCCAGCAGCCAAGAGTCCGGGACAGGGAGGCGTTCCTATGGCTACACCTTC.

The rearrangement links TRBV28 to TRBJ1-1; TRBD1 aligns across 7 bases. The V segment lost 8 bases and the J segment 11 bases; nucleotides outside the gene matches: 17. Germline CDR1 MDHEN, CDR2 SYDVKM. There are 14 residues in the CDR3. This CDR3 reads CASAQLGTAEEAFF. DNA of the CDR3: TGTGCCAGCGCCCAACTAGGGACAGCTGAAGAGGCTTTCTTT.

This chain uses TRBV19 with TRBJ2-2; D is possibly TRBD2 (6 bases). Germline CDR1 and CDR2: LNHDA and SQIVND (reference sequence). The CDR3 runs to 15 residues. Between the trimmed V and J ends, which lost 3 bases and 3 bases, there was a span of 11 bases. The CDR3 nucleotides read TGTGCCAGTAGTATTAGCGGTTCTGACACCGGGGAGCTGTTTTTT. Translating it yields CASSISGSDTGELFF. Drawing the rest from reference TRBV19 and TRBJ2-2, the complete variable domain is DGGITQSPKYLFRKEGQNVTLSCEQNLNHDAMYWYRQDPGQGLRLIYYSQIVNDFQKGDIAEGYSVSREKKESFPLTVTSAQKNPTAFYLCASSISGSDTGELFFGEGSRLTVL.

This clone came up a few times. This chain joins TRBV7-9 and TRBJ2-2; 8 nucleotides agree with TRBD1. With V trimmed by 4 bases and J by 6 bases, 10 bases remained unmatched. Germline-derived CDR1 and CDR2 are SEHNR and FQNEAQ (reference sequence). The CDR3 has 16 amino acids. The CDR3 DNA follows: TGTGCCAGCAGCTCTTTCGGACAGGGCAAATCCGGGGAGCTGTTTTTT. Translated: CASSSFGQGKSGELFF.

CDR3 nucleotides: TGTGCCAGCAGCCCCTCGGGCCAATCCTTCTACGAGCAGTACTTC. Protein product: CASSPSGQSFYEQYF. The chain employs TRBV7-6 and TRBJ2-7, with no clear D. V shed 5 bases and J shed 3 bases, with 17 bases lying between them. Germline V gives CDR1 SGHVS, CDR2 FNYEAQ. This CDR3 spans 15 amino acids.

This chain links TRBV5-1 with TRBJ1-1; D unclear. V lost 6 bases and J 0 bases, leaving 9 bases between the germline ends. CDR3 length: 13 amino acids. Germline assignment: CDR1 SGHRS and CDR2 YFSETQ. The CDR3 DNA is TGCGCCAGCATATCGGACGTGAACACTGAAGCTTTCTTT. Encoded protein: CASISDVNTEAFF.

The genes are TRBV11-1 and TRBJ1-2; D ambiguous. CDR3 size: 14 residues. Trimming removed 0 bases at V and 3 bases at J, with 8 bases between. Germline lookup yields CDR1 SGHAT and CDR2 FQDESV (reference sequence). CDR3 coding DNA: TGTGCCAGCAGCTTAGCCTCAGGAGACTATGGCTACACCTTC. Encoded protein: CASSLASGDYGYTF.

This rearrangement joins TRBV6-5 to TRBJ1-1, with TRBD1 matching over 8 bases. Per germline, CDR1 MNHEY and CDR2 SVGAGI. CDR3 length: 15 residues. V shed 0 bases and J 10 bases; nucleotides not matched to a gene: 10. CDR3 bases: TGTGCCAGCAGTTACTCTGGACAGGGAAAGTTCGGAGCTTTCTTT. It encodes CASSYSGQGKFGAFF.

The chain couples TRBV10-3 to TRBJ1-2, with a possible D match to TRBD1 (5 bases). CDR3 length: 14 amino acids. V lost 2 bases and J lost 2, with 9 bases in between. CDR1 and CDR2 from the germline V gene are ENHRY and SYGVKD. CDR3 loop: CAISEDRKNYGYTF. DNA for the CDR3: TGTGCCATCAGTGAGGACAGAAAAAACTATGGCTACACCTTC.

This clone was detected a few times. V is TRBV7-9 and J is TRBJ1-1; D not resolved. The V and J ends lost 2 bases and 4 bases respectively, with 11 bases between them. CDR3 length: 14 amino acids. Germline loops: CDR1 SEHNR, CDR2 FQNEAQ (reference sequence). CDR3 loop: CASSLPGLGTEAFF. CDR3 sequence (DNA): TGTGCCAGCAGCTTACCGGGGTTGGGCACTGAAGCTTTCTTT.

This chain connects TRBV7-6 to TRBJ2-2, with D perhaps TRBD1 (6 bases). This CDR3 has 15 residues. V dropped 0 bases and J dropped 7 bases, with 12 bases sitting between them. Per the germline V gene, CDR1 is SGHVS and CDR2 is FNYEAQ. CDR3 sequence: CASSLATGEGGELFF. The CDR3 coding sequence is TGTGCCAGCAGCTTAGCGACAGGAGAGGGCGGGGAGCTGTTTTTT.

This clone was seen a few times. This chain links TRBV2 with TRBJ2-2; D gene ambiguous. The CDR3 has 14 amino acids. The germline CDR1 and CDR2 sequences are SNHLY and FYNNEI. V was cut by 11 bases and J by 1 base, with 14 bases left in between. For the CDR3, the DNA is TGTGCCTCAACGGCAGGAATGAACACCGGGGAGCTGTTTTTT. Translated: CASTAGMNTGELFF.

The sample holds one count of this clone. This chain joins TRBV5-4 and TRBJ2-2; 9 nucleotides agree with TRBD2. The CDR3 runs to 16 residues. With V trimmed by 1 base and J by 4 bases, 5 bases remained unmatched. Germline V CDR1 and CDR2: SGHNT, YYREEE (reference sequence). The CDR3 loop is CASSLRLAVVTGELFF. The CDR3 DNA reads TGTGCCAGCAGCTTGCGACTAGCGGTTGTCACCGGGGAGCTGTTTTTT.

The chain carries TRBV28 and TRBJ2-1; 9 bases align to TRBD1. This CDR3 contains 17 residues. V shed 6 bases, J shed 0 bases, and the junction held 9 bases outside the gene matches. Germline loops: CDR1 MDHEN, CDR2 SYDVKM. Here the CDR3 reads CASRDGTGPLSYNEQFF. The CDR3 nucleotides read TGTGCCAGCAGAGATGGGACAGGGCCTCTCTCCTACAATGAGCAGTTCTTC.

CDR3 in DNA: TGTGCCAGCAGTGAAGCGAGTTCGTACAATGAGCAGTTCTTC. This encodes CASSEASSYNEQFF. The chain recombines TRBV2 with TRBJ2-1; D ambiguous. Germline loops: CDR1 SNHLY, CDR2 FYNNEI. V lost 0 bases and J 4 bases, leaving 7 bases between the germline ends. This CDR3 is built from 14 residues.

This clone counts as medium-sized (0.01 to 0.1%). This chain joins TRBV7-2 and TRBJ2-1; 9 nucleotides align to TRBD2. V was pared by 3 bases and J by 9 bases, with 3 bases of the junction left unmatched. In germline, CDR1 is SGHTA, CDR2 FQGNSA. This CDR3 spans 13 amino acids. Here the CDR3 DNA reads TGTGCCAGCAGCTTGCTGCGGGAGGGTGAGCAGTTCTTC. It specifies CASSLLREGEQFF. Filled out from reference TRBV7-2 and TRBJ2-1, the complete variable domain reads GAGVSQSPSNKVTEKGKDVELRCDPISGHTALYWYRQSLGQGLEFLIYFQGNSAPDKSGLPSDRFSAERTGGSVSTLTIQRTQQEDSAVYLCASSLLREGEQFFGPGTRLTVL.